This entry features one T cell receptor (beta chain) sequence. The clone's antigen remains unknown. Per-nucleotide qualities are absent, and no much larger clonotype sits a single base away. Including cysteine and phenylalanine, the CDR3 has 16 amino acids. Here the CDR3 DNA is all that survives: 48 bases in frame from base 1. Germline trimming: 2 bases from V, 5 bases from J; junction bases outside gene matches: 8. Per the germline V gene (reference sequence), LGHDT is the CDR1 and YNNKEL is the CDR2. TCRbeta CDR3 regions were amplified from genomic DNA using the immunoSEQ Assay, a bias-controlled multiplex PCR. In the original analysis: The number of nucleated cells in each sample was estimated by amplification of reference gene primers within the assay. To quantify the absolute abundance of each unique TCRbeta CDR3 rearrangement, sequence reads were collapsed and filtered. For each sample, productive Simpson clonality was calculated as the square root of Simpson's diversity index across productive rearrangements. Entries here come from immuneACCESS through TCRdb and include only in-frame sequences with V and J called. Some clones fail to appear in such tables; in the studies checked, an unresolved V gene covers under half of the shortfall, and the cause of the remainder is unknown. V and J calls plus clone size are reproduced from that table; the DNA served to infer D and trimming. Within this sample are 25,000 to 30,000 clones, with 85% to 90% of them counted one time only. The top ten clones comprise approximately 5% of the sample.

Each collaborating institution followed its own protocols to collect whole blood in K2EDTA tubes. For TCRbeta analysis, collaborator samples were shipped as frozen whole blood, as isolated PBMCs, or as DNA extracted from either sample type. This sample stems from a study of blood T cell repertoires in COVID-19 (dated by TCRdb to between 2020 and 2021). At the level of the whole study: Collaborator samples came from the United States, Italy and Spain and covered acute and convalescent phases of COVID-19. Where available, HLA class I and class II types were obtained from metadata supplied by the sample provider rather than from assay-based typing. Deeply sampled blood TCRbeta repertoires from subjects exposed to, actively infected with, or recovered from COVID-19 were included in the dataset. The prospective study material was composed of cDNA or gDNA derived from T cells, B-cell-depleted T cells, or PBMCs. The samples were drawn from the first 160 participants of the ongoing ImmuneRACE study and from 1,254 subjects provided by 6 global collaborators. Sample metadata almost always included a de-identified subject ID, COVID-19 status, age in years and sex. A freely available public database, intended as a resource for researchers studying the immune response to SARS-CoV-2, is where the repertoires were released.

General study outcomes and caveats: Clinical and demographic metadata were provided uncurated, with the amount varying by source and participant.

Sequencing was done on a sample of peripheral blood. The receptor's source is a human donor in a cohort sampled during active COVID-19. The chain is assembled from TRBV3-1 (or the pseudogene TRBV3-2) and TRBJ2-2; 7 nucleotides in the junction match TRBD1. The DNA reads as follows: TGTGCCAGCAGCCAAAACCCAGGGGGAAGGACCGGGGAGCTGTTTTTT. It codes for CASSQNPGGRTGELFF.